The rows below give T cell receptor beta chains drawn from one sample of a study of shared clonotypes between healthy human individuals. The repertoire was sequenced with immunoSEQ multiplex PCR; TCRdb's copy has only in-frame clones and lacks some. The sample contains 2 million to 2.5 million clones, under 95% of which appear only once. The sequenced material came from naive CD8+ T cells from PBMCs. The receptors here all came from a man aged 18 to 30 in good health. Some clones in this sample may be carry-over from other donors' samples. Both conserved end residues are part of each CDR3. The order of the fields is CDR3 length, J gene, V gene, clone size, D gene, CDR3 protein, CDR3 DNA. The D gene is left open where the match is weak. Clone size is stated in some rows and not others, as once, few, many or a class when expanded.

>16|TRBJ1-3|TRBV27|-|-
CASSLFLLGLGNTIYF
TGTGCCAGCAGTTTATTTTTATTGGGGTTAGGAAACACCATATATTTT
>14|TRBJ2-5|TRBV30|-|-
CAWNQAHRQETQYF
TGTGCCTGGAACCAAGCACATAGGCAAGAGACCCAGTACTTC
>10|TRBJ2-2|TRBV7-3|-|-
CARESGELFF
TGTGCCAGAGAGAGCGGGGAGCTGTTTTTT
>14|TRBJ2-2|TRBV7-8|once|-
CASSKERGTGELFF
TGTGCCAGCAGCAAGGAGAGGGGCACCGGGGAGCTGTTTTTT
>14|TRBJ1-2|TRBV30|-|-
CAWSSRLHNYGYTF
TGTGCCTGGAGCTCCCGACTGCATAACTATGGCTACACCTTC
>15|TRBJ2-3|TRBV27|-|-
CASSRMTRAGDTQYF
TGTGCCAGCAGCCGAATGACCCGTGCGGGAGATACGCAGTATTTT
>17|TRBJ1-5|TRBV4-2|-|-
CASSQDLGYGIDQPQHF
TGTGCCAGCAGCCAAGATCTCGGATACGGGATCGATCAGCCCCAGCATTTT
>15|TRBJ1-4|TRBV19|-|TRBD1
CASSIDRAPGEKLFF
TGTGCCAGTAGTATCGACAGGGCGCCTGGTGAAAAACTGTTTTTT
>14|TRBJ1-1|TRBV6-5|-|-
CASSFSSVNTEAFF
TGTGCCAGCAGTTTTTCGTCAGTCAACACTGAAGCTTTCTTT
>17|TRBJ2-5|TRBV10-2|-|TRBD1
CASSHGAGGSARETQYF
TGCGCCAGCAGCCATGGGGCAGGGGGCTCTGCACGAGAGACCCAGTACTTC
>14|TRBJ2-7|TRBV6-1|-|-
CASSDKGWSYEQYF
TGTGCCAGCAGTGATAAGGGGTGGTCCTACGAGCAGTACTTC
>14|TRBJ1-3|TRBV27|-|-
CASSLARTGNTIYF
TGTGCCAGCAGTTTAGCCAGGACTGGAAACACCATATATTTT
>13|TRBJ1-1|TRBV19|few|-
CASRTVVNTEAFF
TGTGCCAGCCGGACAGTCGTGAACACTGAAGCTTTCTTT
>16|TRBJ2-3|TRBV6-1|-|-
CASSEAQASWEGEQYF
TGTGCCAGCAGTGAAGCGCAGGCTAGCTGGGAGGGGGAGCAGTATTTT
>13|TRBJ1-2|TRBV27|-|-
CASSLDTDYGYTF
TGTGCCAGCAGTTTGGACACTGACTATGGCTACACCTTC
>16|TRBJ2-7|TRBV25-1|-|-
CASSESGIAFSYEQYF
TGTGCCAGCAGTGAATCTGGGATAGCGTTCAGCTACGAGCAGTACTTC
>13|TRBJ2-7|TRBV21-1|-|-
CASSYKDGYEQYF
TGTGCCAGCTCTTATAAGGACGGCTACGAGCAGTACTTC
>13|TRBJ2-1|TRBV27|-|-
CASSTPDSYEQFF
TGTGCCAGCAGCACTCCCGACTCCTATGAGCAGTTCTTC
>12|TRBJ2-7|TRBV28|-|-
CASSPGEHEQYF
TGTGCCAGCAGCCCAGGGGAGCACGAGCAGTACTTC
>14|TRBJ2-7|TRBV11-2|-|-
CASRQDPGAYEQYF
TGTGCCAGCAGACAGGACCCAGGGGCCTACGAGCAGTACTTC
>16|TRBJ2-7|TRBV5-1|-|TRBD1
CASSPGRDRGSYEQYF
TGCGCCAGCAGCCCCGGCCGGGACAGGGGTTCCTACGAGCAGTACTTC
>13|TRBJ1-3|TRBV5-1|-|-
CASSSNIENTIYF
TGCGCCAGCAGCTCCAACATAGAAAACACCATATATTTT
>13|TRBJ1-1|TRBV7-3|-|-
CASSPGVGTEAFF
TGTGCCAGCAGCCCCGGGGTAGGGACTGAAGCTTTCTTT
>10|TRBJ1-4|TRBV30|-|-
CAWTRADNPF
TGTGCCTGGACCCGGGCCGACAACCCCTTT
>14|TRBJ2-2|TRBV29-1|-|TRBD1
CSVEDGTGTGELFF
TGCAGCGTTGAAGATGGGACAGGCACCGGGGAGCTGTTTTTT